The T cell receptor (beta chain) under discussion was sequenced for a study of blood T cell repertoires in COVID-19. Here immunoSEQ multiplex PCR was the method, and the copy in TCRdb shows in-frame clones only, minus some. The table includes roughly 53,000 clones, about 70% detected once. V lost 1 base to trimming and J lost 6 bases; unmatched junction nucleotides: 4. The CDR3 is 16 residues long. Germline CDR1 and CDR2: SGHRS and YFSETQ. The sequence was obtained from a man over 45 with active or convalescent COVID-19. This chain links TRBV5-1 with TRBJ2-2; TRBD1 matches 12 bases. The specimen was peripheral blood. CDR3 nucleotide sequence: TGCGCCAGCAGCTTGTGGGGACAGGGGGCAGCCGGGGAGCTGTTTTTT. Translated, it gives CASSLWGQGAAGELFF.